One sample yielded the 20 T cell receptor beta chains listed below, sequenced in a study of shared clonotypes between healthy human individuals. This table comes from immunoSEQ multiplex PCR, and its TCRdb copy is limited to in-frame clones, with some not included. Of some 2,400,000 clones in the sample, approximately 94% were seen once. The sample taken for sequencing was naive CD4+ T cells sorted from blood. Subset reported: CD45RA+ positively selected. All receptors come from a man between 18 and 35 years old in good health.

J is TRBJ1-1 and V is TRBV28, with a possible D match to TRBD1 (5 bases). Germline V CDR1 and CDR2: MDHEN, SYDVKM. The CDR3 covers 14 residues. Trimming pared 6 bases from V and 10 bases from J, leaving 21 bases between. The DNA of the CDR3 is TGTGCCAGCAGCCCTTTGGGGGGGAGCGGTGGAGCTTTCTTT. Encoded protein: CASSPLGGSGGAFF. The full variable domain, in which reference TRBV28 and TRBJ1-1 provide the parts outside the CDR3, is DVKVTQSSRYLVKRTGEKVFLECVQDMDHENMFWYRQDPGLGLRLIYFSYDVKMKEKGDIPEGYSVSREKKERFSLILESASTNQTSMYLCASSPLGGSGGAFFGQGTRLTVV.

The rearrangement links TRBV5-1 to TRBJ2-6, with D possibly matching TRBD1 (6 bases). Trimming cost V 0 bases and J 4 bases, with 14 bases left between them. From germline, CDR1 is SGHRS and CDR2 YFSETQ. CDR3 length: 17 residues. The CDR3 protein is CASSLVQGQGGANVLTF. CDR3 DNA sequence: TGCGCCAGCAGCTTGGTGCAGGGGCAGGGAGGGGCCAACGTCCTGACTTTC.

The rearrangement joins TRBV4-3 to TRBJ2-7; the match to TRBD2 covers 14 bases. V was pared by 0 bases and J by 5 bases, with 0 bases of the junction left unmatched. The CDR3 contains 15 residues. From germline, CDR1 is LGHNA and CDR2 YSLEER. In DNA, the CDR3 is TGCGCCAGCAGCCAAGAGGGACTAGCGGGAGACGAGCAGTACTTC. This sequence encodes CASSQEGLAGDEQYF.

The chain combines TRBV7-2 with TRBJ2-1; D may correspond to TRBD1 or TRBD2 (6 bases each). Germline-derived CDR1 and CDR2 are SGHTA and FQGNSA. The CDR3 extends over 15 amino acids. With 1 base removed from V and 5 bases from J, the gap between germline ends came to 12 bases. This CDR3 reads CASSLGGGLHNEQFF. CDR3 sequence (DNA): TGTGCCAGCAGCTTAGGAGGGGGACTGCACAATGAGCAGTTCTTC.

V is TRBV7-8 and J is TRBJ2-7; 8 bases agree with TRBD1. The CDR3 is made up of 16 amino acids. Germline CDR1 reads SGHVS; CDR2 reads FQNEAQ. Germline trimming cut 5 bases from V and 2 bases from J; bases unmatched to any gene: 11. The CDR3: CASSQADRGSPYEQYF. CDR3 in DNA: TGTGCCAGCAGCCAAGCCGACAGGGGTTCCCCCTACGAGCAGTACTTC.

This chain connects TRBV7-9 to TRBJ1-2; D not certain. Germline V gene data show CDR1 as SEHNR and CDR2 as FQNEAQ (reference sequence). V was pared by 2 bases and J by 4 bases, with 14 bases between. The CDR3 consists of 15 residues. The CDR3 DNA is TGTGCCAGCAGCTTACTGACACCGACCAGCTATGGCTACACCTTC. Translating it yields CASSLLTPTSYGYTF. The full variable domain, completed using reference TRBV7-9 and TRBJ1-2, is DTGVSQNPRHKITKRGQNVTFRCDPISEHNRLYWYRQTLGQGPEFLTYFQNEAQLEKSRLLSDRFSAERPKGSFSTLEIQRTEQGDSAMYLCASSLLTPTSYGYTFGSGTRLTVV.

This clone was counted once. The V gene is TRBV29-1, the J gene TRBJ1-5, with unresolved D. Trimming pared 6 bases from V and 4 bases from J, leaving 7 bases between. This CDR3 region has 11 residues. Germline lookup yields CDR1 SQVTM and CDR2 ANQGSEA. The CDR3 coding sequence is TGCAGCGTCCCCTATAATCAGCCCCAGCATTTT. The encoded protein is CSVPYNQPQHF. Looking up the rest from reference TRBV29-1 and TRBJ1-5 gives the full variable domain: SAVISQKPSRDICQRGTSLTIQCQVDSQVTMMFWYRQQPGQSLTLIATANQGSEATYESGFVIDKFPISRPNLTFSTLTVSNMSPEDSSIYLCSVPYNQPQHFGDGTRLSIL.

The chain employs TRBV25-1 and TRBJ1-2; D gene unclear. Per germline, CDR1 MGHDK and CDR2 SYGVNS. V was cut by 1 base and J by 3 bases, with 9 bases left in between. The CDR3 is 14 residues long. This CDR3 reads CASSEFRVDYGYTF. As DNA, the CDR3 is TGTGCCAGCAGTGAATTTAGGGTTGACTATGGCTACACCTTC.

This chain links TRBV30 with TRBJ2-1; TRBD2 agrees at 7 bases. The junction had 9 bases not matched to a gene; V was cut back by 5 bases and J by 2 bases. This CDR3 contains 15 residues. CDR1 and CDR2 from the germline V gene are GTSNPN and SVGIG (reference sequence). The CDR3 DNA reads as TGTGCCTGGGTTGTTTGGGGGGGTCCCTACAATGAGCAGTTCTTC. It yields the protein CAWVVWGGPYNEQFF.

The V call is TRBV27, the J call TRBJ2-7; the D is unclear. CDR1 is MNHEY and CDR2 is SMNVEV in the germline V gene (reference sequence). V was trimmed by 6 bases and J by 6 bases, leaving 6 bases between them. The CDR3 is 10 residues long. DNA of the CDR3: TGTGCCAGCAGCCCCACCGAGCAGTACTTC. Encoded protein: CASSPTEQYF.

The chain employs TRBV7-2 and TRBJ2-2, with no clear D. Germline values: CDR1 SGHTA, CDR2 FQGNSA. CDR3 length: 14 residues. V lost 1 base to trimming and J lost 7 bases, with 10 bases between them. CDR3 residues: CASSLGLRGGELFF. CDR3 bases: TGTGCCAGCAGCTTAGGACTCCGCGGCGGGGAGCTGTTTTTT.

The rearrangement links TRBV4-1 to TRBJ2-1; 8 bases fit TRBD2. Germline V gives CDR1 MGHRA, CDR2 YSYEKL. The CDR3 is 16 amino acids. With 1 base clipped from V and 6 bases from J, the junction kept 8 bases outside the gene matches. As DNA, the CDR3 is TGCGCCAGCAGCCAAGCTTTCGGGGGGGCGGTCAATGAGCAGTTCTTC. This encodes CASSQAFGGAVNEQFF.

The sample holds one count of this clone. CDR3 loop: CASSQPDREETQYF. Written as DNA, the CDR3 is TGCGCCAGCAGCCAACCAGACAGGGAAGAGACCCAGTACTTC. The chain links TRBV4-1 to TRBJ2-5, with 7 bases fitting TRBD1. With V trimmed by 2 bases and J by 3 bases, 3 bases remained unmatched. This CDR3 comprises 14 residues. From germline, CDR1 is MGHRA and CDR2 YSYEKL.

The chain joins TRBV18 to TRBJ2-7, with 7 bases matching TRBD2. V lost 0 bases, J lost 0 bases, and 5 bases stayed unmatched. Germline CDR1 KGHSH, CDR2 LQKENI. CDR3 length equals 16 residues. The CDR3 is CASSPPFGGGSYEQYF. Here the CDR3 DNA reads TGTGCCAGCTCACCACCGTTTGGGGGGGGCTCCTACGAGCAGTACTTC.

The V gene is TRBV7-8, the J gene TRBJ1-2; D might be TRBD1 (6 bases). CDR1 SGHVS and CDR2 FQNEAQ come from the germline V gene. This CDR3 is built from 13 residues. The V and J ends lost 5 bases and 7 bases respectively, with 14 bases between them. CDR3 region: CASSPTDRPGYTF. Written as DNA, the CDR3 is TGTGCCAGCAGCCCCACGGACAGACCTGGCTACACCTTC.

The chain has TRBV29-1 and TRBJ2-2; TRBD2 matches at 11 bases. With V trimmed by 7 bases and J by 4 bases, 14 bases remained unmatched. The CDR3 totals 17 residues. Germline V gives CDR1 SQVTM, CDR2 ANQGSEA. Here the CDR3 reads CSAVFSGGASGTGELFF. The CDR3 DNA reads TGCAGCGCCGTCTTTAGCGGGGGGGCCTCAGGCACCGGGGAGCTGTTTTTT.

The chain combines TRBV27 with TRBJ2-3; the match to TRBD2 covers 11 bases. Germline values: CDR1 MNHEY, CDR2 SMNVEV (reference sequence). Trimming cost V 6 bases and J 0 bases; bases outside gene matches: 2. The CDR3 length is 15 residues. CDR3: CASRTSGRSTDTQYF. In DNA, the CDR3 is TGTGCCAGCAGAACTAGCGGGAGAAGCACAGATACGCAGTATTTT.

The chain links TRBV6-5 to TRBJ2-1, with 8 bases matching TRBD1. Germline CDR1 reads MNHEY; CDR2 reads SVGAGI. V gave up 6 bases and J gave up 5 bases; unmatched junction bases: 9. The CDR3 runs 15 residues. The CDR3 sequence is CASSTDRVRHNEQFF. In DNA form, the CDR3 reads TGTGCCAGCAGCACGGACAGGGTGCGTCACAATGAGCAGTTCTTC.

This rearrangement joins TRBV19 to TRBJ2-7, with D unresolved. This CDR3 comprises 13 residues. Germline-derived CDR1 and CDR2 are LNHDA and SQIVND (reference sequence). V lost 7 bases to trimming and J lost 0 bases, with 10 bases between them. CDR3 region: CASKADNSYEQYF. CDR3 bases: TGTGCCAGTAAGGCAGATAACTCCTACGAGCAGTACTTC.

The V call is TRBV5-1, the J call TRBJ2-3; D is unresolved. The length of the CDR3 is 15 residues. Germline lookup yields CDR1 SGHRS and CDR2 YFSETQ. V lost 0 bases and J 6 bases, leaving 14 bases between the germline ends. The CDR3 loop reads CASSLEARTMDTQYF. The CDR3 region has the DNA TGCGCCAGCAGCTTGGAAGCTAGAACGATGGATACGCAGTATTTT.